A single sample is the source of the 26 T cell receptor beta chains below, sequenced in a study of identical twins. Each CDR3 protein is one row after TCRdb ran MiXCR on the 5' RACE reads. The top ten hold approximately 0.94% of the sample, which has hundreds of thousands of distinct CDR3 sequences, approximately 9% seen once. These data are also associated with another study on yellow fever vaccine responses in identical twins.

The sample consisted of PBMCs. The receptors stem from a woman younger than 35 in good health.

This clonotype was observed a few times. The J gene is TRBJ2-2, the V gene TRBV9; possible D gene TRBD1, 6 bases. Trimming stripped 2 bases from V and 6 bases from J, with 14 bases between. The germline gives CDR1 SGDLS, CDR2 YYNGEE. The CDR3 loop spans 15 amino acids. The CDR3 loop reads CASSVLSQGPGELFF. The CDR3 DNA reads TGTGCCAGCAGCGTCCTCTCACAGGGACCCGGGGAGCTGTTTTTT. Filled out from reference TRBV9 and TRBJ2-2, the complete variable domain reads DSGVTQTPKHLITATGQRVTLRCSPRSGDLSVYWYQQSLDQGLQFLIQYYNGEERAKGNILERFSAQQFPDLHSELNLSSLELGDSALYFCASSVLSQGPGELFFGEGSRLTVL.

This clonotype has a handful of counts. The chain has TRBV14 and TRBJ2-7; D not certain. V was clipped by 3 bases and J by 2 bases, with 11 bases between them. The CDR3 extends over 14 amino acids. The germline gives CDR1 SGHDN, CDR2 FVKESK. CDR3 protein: CASSQFGQAYEQYF. For the CDR3, the DNA is TGTGCCAGCAGCCAGTTTGGGCAAGCCTACGAGCAGTACTTC. Complete variable domain (other parts from reference TRBV14 and TRBJ2-7): EAGVTQFPSHSVIEKGQTVTLRCDPISGHDNLYWYRRVMGKEIKFLLHFVKESKQDESGMPNNRFLAERTGGTYSTLKVQPAELEDSGVYFCASSQFGQAYEQYFGPGTRLTVT.

The rearrangement uses TRBV5-1 and TRBJ1-4; perhaps TRBD1 as D (6 bases). This CDR3 has 13 residues. Germline lookup yields CDR1 SGHRS and CDR2 YFSETQ. Trimming stripped 7 bases from V and 3 bases from J, with 10 bases between. CDR3 DNA: TGCGCCAGCGGCCGGACAGCTAATGAAAAACTGTTTTTT. It translates to CASGRTANEKLFF.

The gene calls are TRBV15 and TRBJ2-5, with D perhaps matching TRBD2 (6 bases). Germline-derived CDR1 and CDR2 are LNHNV and YYDKDF (reference sequence). The V and J ends lost 1 base and 5 bases respectively, with 11 bases between them. The CDR3 contains 14 residues. CDR3 in amino acids: CATSRGGAGETQYF. The CDR3 region has the DNA TGTGCCACCAGCAGAGGGGGCGCGGGGGAGACCCAGTACTTC. Looking up the rest from reference TRBV15 and TRBJ2-5 gives the full variable domain: DAMVIQNPRYQVTQFGKPVTLSCSQTLNHNVMYWYQQKSSQAPKLLFHYYDKDFNNEADTPDNFQSRRPNTSFCFLDIRSPGLGDTAMYLCATSRGGAGETQYFGPGTRLLVL.

This clonotype was counted a few times. The chain joins TRBV15 to TRBJ2-3, with TRBD1 matching over 11 bases. The CDR3 consists of 18 residues. With 1 base clipped from V and 2 bases from J, the junction kept 8 bases outside the gene matches. Germline V gives CDR1 LNHNV, CDR2 YYDKDF (reference sequence). CDR3 DNA sequence: TGTGCCACCAGCAGAGGGACAGGGGGCCGGAGGAACACAGATACGCAGTATTTT. Translation gives CATSRGTGGRRNTDTQYF.

The V and J genes are TRBV29-1 and TRBJ2-7; 11 nucleotides align to TRBD1. The CDR3 runs to 14 residues. Trimming removed 7 bases from V and 9 bases from J; junction bases left unmatched: 14. CDR1 and CDR2 (germline): SQVTM, ANQGSEA. CDR3 amino acids: CSARGQGAPFGQYF. For the CDR3, the DNA is TGCAGCGCACGAGGACAGGGGGCCCCCTTTGGGCAGTACTTC.

The chain couples TRBV4-3 to TRBJ1-5, with D perhaps TRBD1 (5 bases). CDR1 and CDR2 from the germline V gene are LGHNA and YSLEER. CDR3 size: 14 residues. Trimming took 1 base from V and 6 from J, leaving 10 bases between them. The CDR3 protein is CASSQVGAGQPQHF. The CDR3 DNA reads as TGCGCCAGCAGCCAAGTCGGGGCAGGTCAGCCCCAGCATTTT.

The chain uses TRBV2 and TRBJ2-2; 11 positions match TRBD2. Per germline, CDR1 SNHLY and CDR2 FYNNEI. This CDR3 is built from 14 residues. Trimming took 7 bases from V and 6 from J; bases not matched to a gene: 4. Written as DNA, the CDR3 is TGTGCCAGCAATGGACTAGCGGGCCCCGGGGAGCTGTTTTTT. It encodes CASNGLAGPGELFF. Together with reference TRBV2 and TRBJ2-2, the CDR3 gives the full variable domain: EPEVTQTPSHQVTQMGQEVILRCVPISNHLYFYWYRQILGQKVEFLVSFYNNEISEKSEIFDDQFSVERPDGSNFTLKIRSTKLEDSAMYFCASNGLAGPGELFFGEGSRLTVL.

Many counts were recorded for this clonotype. The chain combines TRBV5-1 with TRBJ2-2; D is uncertain. This CDR3 spans 13 amino acids. Trimming shortened V by 1 base and J by 6 bases, and 7 bases separated the two germline ends. The germline gives CDR1 SGHRS, CDR2 YFSETQ. CDR3 nucleotide sequence: TGCGCCAGCAGCTTGAGTTACCCCGGGGAGCTGTTTTTT. Its translation is CASSLSYPGELFF.

This clonotype has more than one count but fewer than ten. This chain joins TRBV6-2 or TRBV6-3 and TRBJ2-3, with 10 bases lining up with TRBD2. V shed 4 bases and J 6 bases; nucleotides not matched to a gene: 10. The CDR3 extends over 16 amino acids. Germline-derived CDR1 and CDR2 are MNHEY and SVGEGT. The CDR3 protein is CASSWSGGAPADTQYF. In nucleotides, the CDR3 is TGTGCCAGCAGTTGGAGCGGGGGGGCCCCGGCGGATACGCAGTATTTT.

This clonotype was seen a handful of times. The chain uses TRBV5-1 and TRBJ2-7; 7 nucleotides agree with TRBD1. Germline CDR1 is SGHRS and CDR2 is YFSETQ. Unmatched junction bases numbered 14, after V lost 8 bases and J lost 6 bases. This CDR3 spans 14 amino acids. The CDR3 nucleotides read TGCGCCAGTAGGGAAGAGGGGGCGCACGTCGAGCAGTACTTC. This sequence encodes CASREEGAHVEQYF.

Note on this clonotype: Sequence at one end of the junction differs from germline and may be a read error. V is TRBV28 and J is TRBJ2-1, with unresolved D. The CDR3 spans 16 residues. Germline V gene sequence: CDR1 MDHEN, CDR2 SYDVKM. CDR3 amino acids: CASSLLPLSSYNDQFF. In DNA form, the CDR3 reads TGTGCCAGCAGTTTATTGCCCTTGAGCTCCTACAATGACCAGTTCTTC. Full variable domain (outside the CDR3, taken from reference TRBV28 and TRBJ2-1): DVKVTQSSRYLVKRTGEKVFLECVQDMDHENMFWYRQDPGLGLRLIYFSYDVKMKEKGDIPEGYSVSREKKERFSLILESASTNQTSMYLCASSLLPLSSYNDQFFGPGTRLTVL.

This clonotype was counted ten times or more. This chain links TRBV12-3 or TRBV12-4 with TRBJ2-7; 13 bases fit TRBD2. This CDR3 has 13 amino acids. V trimming: 6 bases; J trimming: 4 bases; junction bases outside the gene matches: 0. CDR3 region: CASRTSGRYEQYF. The CDR3 nucleotides read TGTGCCAGCAGGACTAGCGGGAGGTACGAGCAGTACTTC.

The genes are TRBV18 and TRBJ2-2, with TRBD1 identical over 7 bases. The trim removed 5 bases at V and 5 bases at J, leaving 8 bases unmatched. The CDR3 has 15 amino acids. Looked up from germline, CDR1 is KGHSH and CDR2 is LQKENI. The CDR3 sequence: CASSVRQGWTGELFF. The CDR3 nucleotides are TGTGCCAGCTCAGTGCGACAGGGATGGACCGGGGAGCTGTTTTTT.

This chain links TRBV6-2 or TRBV6-3 with TRBJ2-7; 8 bases agree with TRBD1. The CDR3 totals 14 residues. V dropped 6 bases and J dropped 3; count of bases not matched to a gene: 7. Germline-derived CDR1 and CDR2 are MNHEY and SVGEGT. CDR3: CASRKTGEDYEQYF. The CDR3 nucleotides read TGTGCCAGCAGAAAGACAGGGGAAGACTACGAGCAGTACTTC.

This clonotype occurred a few times. The gene calls are TRBV27 and TRBJ2-7, with unresolved D. This CDR3 contains 13 residues. The V gene lost 5 bases and the J gene lost 5 bases, with 13 bases spanning the gap. The germline gives CDR1 MNHEY, CDR2 SMNVEV (reference sequence). In DNA, the CDR3 is TGTGCCAGCAGTCCGTCTATCAAGAACGAGCAGTACTTC. Residues: CASSPSIKNEQYF.

This clonotype was seen at least ten times. The J gene is TRBJ1-1, the V gene TRBV12-3 or TRBV12-4, with D uncertain. The CDR3 extends over 14 amino acids. The V end lost 7 bases, the J end lost 2 bases, and 14 bases lay between the germline ends. The CDR3 sequence is CASTQQTLNTEAFF. CDR3 nucleotides: TGTGCCAGCACCCAACAGACGTTAAACACTGAAGCTTTCTTT.

This clonotype has at least ten counts. This sequence joins TRBV5-1 and TRBJ2-2; 9 bases align to TRBD1. The length of the CDR3 is 17 residues. V shed 4 bases and J 2 bases; nucleotides not matched to a gene: 9. Germline-derived CDR1 and CDR2 are SGHRS and YFSETQ. The CDR3 sequence is CASSGTGLSINTGELFF. The CDR3, as DNA: TGCGCCAGCAGCGGGACAGGGTTGTCTATTAACACCGGGGAGCTGTTTTTT.

The J gene is TRBJ1-5, the V gene TRBV20-1; a possible D gene is TRBD1 (5 bases). The germline gives CDR1 DFQATT, CDR2 SNEGSKA (reference sequence). The CDR3 loop spans 17 amino acids. V was clipped by 6 bases and J by 0 bases, with 21 bases between them. The CDR3 loop is CSASLRRGGTSNQPQHF. DNA for the CDR3: TGCAGTGCAAGCTTAAGGCGGGGGGGAACTAGCAATCAGCCCCAGCATTTT.

This clonotype has ten or more counts. The chain recombines TRBV27 with TRBJ2-7, with D tentatively TRBD1 or TRBD2 (5 bases each). V lost 9 bases and J 6 bases, leaving 15 bases between the germline ends. The germline CDR1 and CDR2 sequences are MNHEY and SMNVEV (reference sequence). This CDR3 comprises 12 residues. DNA of the CDR3: TGTGCCAGTGGGACCTCCTCATCCGAGCAGTACTTC. Protein sequence: CASGTSSSEQYF.

At least ten counts were recorded for this clonotype. The chain recombines TRBV15 with TRBJ1-1; D might be TRBD1 (5 bases). CDR1 and CDR2 from the germline V gene are LNHNV and YYDKDF (reference sequence). The CDR3 is made up of 15 amino acids. Deletions cut 0 bases from V and 5 bases from J, with 13 bases between. CDR3 sequence reads: CATSRDLSGGTEAFF. Written as DNA, the CDR3 is TGTGCCACCAGCAGAGATTTAAGCGGGGGGACTGAAGCTTTCTTT.

The CDR3 loop reads CASSLARDRDHYEQYF. The CDR3 DNA sequence: TGTGCCAGCAGCTTGGCCAGGGACAGGGATCACTACGAGCAGTACTTC. The chain is built from TRBV5-5 and TRBJ2-7; 9 nucleotides agree with TRBD1. After removal of 0 bases from V and 3 bases from J, the junction contained 7 bases not matched to a gene. Germline V gene lookup returns CDR1 SGHKS and CDR2 YYEKEE (reference sequence). The length of the CDR3 is 16 residues.

This chain links TRBV7-9 with TRBJ2-3; D unclear. CDR3 length equals 14 residues. Germline V lookup: CDR1 SEHNR, CDR2 FQNEAQ (reference sequence). V was clipped by 6 bases and J by 5 bases, with 15 bases between them. This CDR3 reads CASRWAASGDTQYF. The CDR3 DNA reads as TGTGCCAGCAGATGGGCCGCAAGTGGAGATACGCAGTATTTT.

This clonotype was seen only a few times. The V gene is TRBV6-1, the J gene TRBJ1-3, with 7 bases matching TRBD1. The CDR3 runs 15 residues. V was clipped by 6 bases and J by 1 base; unmatched bases: 6. Germline CDR1 MNHNS, CDR2 SASEGT. The CDR3 spells CASSQQTGSGNTIYF. The CDR3 DNA follows: TGTGCCAGCAGCCAACAGACAGGGTCTGGAAACACCATATATTTT.

This clonotype was counted ten times or more. The chain combines TRBV6-5 with TRBJ1-5, with 10 bases fitting TRBD1. CDR1 is MNHEY and CDR2 is SVGAGI in the germline V gene. Trimming removed 6 bases from V and 1 base from J; junction bases left unmatched: 6. CDR3 length: 16 amino acids. CDR3 amino acids: CASRYGGQGSNQPQHF. As DNA, the CDR3 is TGTGCCAGCAGATACGGGGGACAGGGGAGCAATCAGCCCCAGCATTTT.

Ten or more counts support this clonotype. This chain links TRBV20-1 with TRBJ1-5; TRBD1 agrees at 8 bases. There are 14 residues in the CDR3. The germline gives CDR1 DFQATT, CDR2 SNEGSKA (reference sequence). Trimming at V came to 6 bases and at J to 4 bases, leaving 8 bases not matched to a gene. Here the CDR3 reads CSATRDRINQPQHF. The CDR3, as DNA: TGCAGTGCCACTCGGGACAGGATAAATCAGCCCCAGCATTTT.